One and the same sample provided the 6 T cell receptor beta chains below, sequenced in a study of cytomegalovirus exposure and HLA in healthy donors. Vbeta (60) and Jbeta (13) primers were used in the PCR. TCRdb keeps only in-frame clones here, not all; method: immunoSEQ multiplex PCR. The repertoire holds about 140,000 clones, with around 80% as singletons. The sequenced sample consisted of PBMCs. Every receptor here comes from a man younger than 30 in good health and CMV-seropositive.

The chain recombines TRBV28 with TRBJ2-5, with 7 bases identical to TRBD2. Germline V gives CDR1 MDHEN, CDR2 SYDVKM. This CDR3 comprises 15 residues. After removal of 6 bases from V and 2 bases from J, the junction contained 9 bases not matched to a gene. As DNA, the CDR3 is TGTGCCAGCAGATCAGGGACTACCGCACAAGAGACCCAGTACTTC. Translating it yields CASRSGTTAQETQYF. The whole variable domain, remainder taken from reference TRBV28 and TRBJ2-5, is DVKVTQSSRYLVKRTGEKVFLECVQDMDHENMFWYRQDPGLGLRLIYFSYDVKMKEKGDIPEGYSVSREKKERFSLILESASTNQTSMYLCASRSGTTAQETQYFGPGTRLLVL.

The rearrangement joins TRBV11-2 to TRBJ2-5; a possible D gene is TRBD1 (5 bases). CDR3 size: 12 residues. V lost 4 bases and J lost 4, with 7 bases in between. The germline V gene has CDR1 SGHAT and CDR2 FQNNGV. CDR3 in amino acids: CASSSDRETQYF. The CDR3 DNA is TGTGCCAGCAGCTCAGACAGAGAGACCCAGTACTTC.

V and J are TRBV10-2 and TRBJ2-5, with 10 nucleotides matching TRBD2. Trimming removed 10 bases from V and 2 bases from J; junction bases left unmatched: 7. Germline values: CDR1 WSHSY, CDR2 SAAADI. The CDR3 sequence is 14 residues long. The CDR3 DNA follows: TGCGCCACCTTTCGGACTAGCGGACAAGAGACCCAGTACTTC. Protein product: CATFRTSGQETQYF.

The V gene is TRBV27, the J gene TRBJ2-2, with 7 bases lining up with TRBD1. The germline gives CDR1 MNHEY, CDR2 SMNVEV (reference sequence). Trimming cost V 9 bases and J 5 bases; bases outside gene matches: 9. The CDR3 is 14 amino acids. The CDR3 coding sequence is TGTGCCAGACCGTCCGGACAGGCGACCGGGGAGCTGTTTTTT. Translation: CARPSGQATGELFF.

The chain recombines TRBV7-2 with TRBJ1-2; 10 nucleotides align to TRBD1. This CDR3 has 15 amino acids. V trimming: 3 bases; J trimming: 4 bases; junction bases outside the gene matches: 5. Germline V gene data show CDR1 as SGHTA and CDR2 as FQGNSA. DNA for the CDR3: TGTGCCAGCAGCTTGCGTTGGACAGGGGGCTATGGCTACACCTTC. This encodes CASSLRWTGGYGYTF.

This clone was observed a few times. The chain combines TRBV19 with TRBJ2-3; no definite D call. The V gene lost 5 bases and the J gene lost 14 bases, with 8 bases spanning the gap. CDR1 and CDR2 (germline): LNHDA, SQIVND (reference sequence). This CDR3 has 9 residues. The CDR3 is CASSAARYF. The DNA of the CDR3 is TGTGCCAGTAGTGCCGCGCGGTATTTT. Full variable domain (rest looked up from reference TRBV19 and TRBJ2-3): DGGITQSPKYLFRKEGQNVTLSCEQNLNHDAMYWYRQDPGQGLRLIYYSQIVNDFQKGDIAEGYSVSREKKESFPLTVTSAQKNPTAFYLCASSAARYFGPGTRLTVL.